Listed here are 16 T cell receptor beta chains from one sample, sequenced in a study of blood T cell repertoires in COVID-19. Clones were sequenced by immunoSEQ multiplex PCR, and TCRdb holds only the in-frame ones, with some missing. The sample lists 180,000 or so clones, roughly 87% occurring once. Sequencing input: peripheral blood. These receptors came from a woman between 50 and 59 years old with acute or convalescent COVID-19.

The table lists this clone with a few counts. The J gene is TRBJ1-4, the V gene TRBV29-1, with D possibly matching TRBD1 (6 bases). Per the germline V gene, CDR1 is SQVTM and CDR2 is ANQGSEA. V was clipped by 1 base and J by 7 bases, with 16 bases between them. This CDR3 spans 15 amino acids. The DNA for the CDR3 is TGCAGCGTTGAAGTGTGGGGGGGCGGAGGTGAAAAACTGTTTTTT. Encoded protein: CSVEVWGGGGEKLFF.

V gene TRBV11-2 combines with J gene TRBJ2-7; 13 bases are shared with TRBD2. This CDR3 is 16 amino acids long. V shed 5 bases and J 3 bases; nucleotides not matched to a gene: 7. The germline V gene has CDR1 SGHAT and CDR2 FQNNGV. CDR3: CASSPRLAGGRYEQYF. The CDR3 region has the DNA TGTGCCAGCAGCCCGCGACTAGCGGGAGGACGCTACGAGCAGTACTTC.

This clone was detected once. This chain connects TRBV2 to TRBJ1-2, with D tentatively TRBD1 (6 bases). Germline CDR1 and CDR2: SNHLY and FYNNEI. This CDR3 has 13 amino acids. The ends were cut back, 3 bases at V and 4 bases at J, with 9 bases in the middle. This chain's CDR3 is CASSEGHSYGYTF. CDR3 coding DNA: TGTGCCAGCAGTGAGGGACACAGCTATGGCTACACCTTC.

The V and J genes are TRBV11-3 and TRBJ1-1; possibly TRBD1 for D (5 bases). V shed 3 bases and J shed 0 bases, with 8 bases lying between them. Germline CDR1 and CDR2: SGHNT and YENEEA. The CDR3 consists of 14 residues. This CDR3 is CASSFAGLNTEAFF. As DNA, the CDR3 is TGTGCCAGCAGCTTCGCAGGGCTGAACACTGAAGCTTTCTTT.

The chain is built from TRBV24-1 and TRBJ2-3, with D maybe TRBD1 (6 bases). Germline assignment: CDR1 KGHDR and CDR2 SFDVKD. This CDR3 region has 15 residues. V was cut by 0 bases and J by 1 base, with 7 bases left in between. CDR3 DNA sequence: TGTGCCACCAGTGATTTGGGGGGCCGCACAGATACGCAGTATTTT. Encoded protein: CATSDLGGRTDTQYF.

In DNA form, the CDR3 reads TGTGCCAGCAGCGTAGGGGACAGGGGAAATTCACCCCTCCACTTT. This translates into CASSVGDRGNSPLHF. The chain carries TRBV9 and TRBJ1-6; TRBD1 matches 10 bases. The germline V gene has CDR1 SGDLS and CDR2 YYNGEE. Trimming took 0 bases from V and 7 from J; bases not matched to a gene: 1. The CDR3 extends over 15 amino acids.

This clone was counted once. The chain links TRBV6-5 to TRBJ2-7; 7 bases are a match to TRBD2. The CDR3 contains 15 residues. Trimming at V came to 6 bases and at J to 3 bases, leaving 11 bases not matched to a gene. The V gene's germline CDR1 is MNHEY and CDR2 SVGAGI. The CDR3 reads CASSPRGRGDYEQYF. CDR3 nucleotide sequence: TGTGCCAGCAGCCCAAGGGGTCGGGGGGACTACGAGCAGTACTTC.

V and J are TRBV7-8 and TRBJ2-1; 8 bases line up with TRBD2. The V segment lost 6 bases and the J segment 6 bases; nucleotides outside the gene matches: 7. The CDR3 has 14 amino acids. Looked up from germline, CDR1 is SGHVS and CDR2 is FQNEAQ. The CDR3 loop is CASSFTGTSNEQFF. CDR3 bases: TGTGCCAGCAGTTTCACCGGGACTAGCAATGAGCAGTTCTTC.

This CDR3 reads CASSLIIRTGLYTEAFF. The CDR3 nucleotides are TGTGCCAGCAGCTTAATCATCCGGACTGGGCTTTACACTGAAGCTTTCTTT. V usage is TRBV7-9 and J usage is TRBJ1-1, with unresolved D. Germline values: CDR1 SEHNR, CDR2 FQNEAQ (reference sequence). Trimming removed 2 bases from V and 3 bases from J, with 19 bases in between. The CDR3 length is 17 residues.

Only one count was recorded for this clone. This chain joins TRBV12-3 or TRBV12-4 and TRBJ2-1; TRBD2 aligns across 8 bases. The CDR3 consists of 13 residues. Trimming took 3 bases from V and 10 from J; bases not matched to a gene: 5. Written as DNA, the CDR3 is TGTGCCAGCAGTTTCGAAGCGGGAGTCGAGCAGTTCTTC. This encodes CASSFEAGVEQFF.

The chain uses TRBV2 and TRBJ1-2; D is perhaps TRBD1 (5 bases). In germline, CDR1 is SNHLY, CDR2 FYNNEI. The CDR3 has 15 residues. Trimming shortened V by 8 bases and J by 3 bases, and 19 bases separated the two germline ends. DNA for the CDR3: TGTGCCAGCCTGTCCCGCAGGGATCTTGACTATGGCTACACCTTC. It yields the protein CASLSRRDLDYGYTF.

The genes are TRBV5-1 and TRBJ2-1; a weak D match, TRBD1 (5 bases). Between the trimmed V and J ends, which lost 5 bases and 1 base, there was a span of 19 bases. CDR3 length: 17 amino acids. The germline CDR1 and CDR2 sequences are SGHRS and YFSETQ. CDR3 sequence: CASRPEGQGGSYNEQFF. CDR3 sequence (DNA): TGCGCCAGCAGGCCGGAAGGGCAGGGTGGTTCCTACAATGAGCAGTTCTTC.

The gene calls are TRBV3-1 (or the pseudogene TRBV3-2) and TRBJ2-7; possible D gene TRBD1, 5 bases. The CDR3 loop spans 13 amino acids. CDR1 LGHDT and CDR2 YNNKEL come from the germline V gene (reference sequence). The V gene lost 3 bases and the J gene lost 0 bases, with 6 bases spanning the gap. The CDR3 region has the DNA TGTGCCAGCAGCCATCAGGGCTCCTACGAGCAGTACTTC. It is translated as CASSHQGSYEQYF.

This clone was detected once. This rearrangement joins TRBV6-6 to TRBJ1-1; tentatively, D is TRBD1 (5 bases). V dropped 2 bases and J dropped 7 bases, with 14 bases sitting between them. The length of the CDR3 is 14 residues. Germline V CDR1 and CDR2: MNHNY, SVGAGI (reference sequence). The CDR3 is CASSYGAGRVEAFF. In DNA form, the CDR3 reads TGTGCCAGCAGTTACGGGGCTGGGAGGGTTGAAGCTTTCTTT.

The chain is built from TRBV11-2 and TRBJ1-2; D is unresolved. The CDR3 has 14 amino acids. Germline CDR1 is SGHAT and CDR2 is FQNNGV. V lost 5 bases and J lost 4, with 14 bases in between. CDR3 nucleotide sequence: TGTGCCAGCAGCCAGAGATTAGACTCCTATGGCTACACCTTC. Encoded protein: CASSQRLDSYGYTF.

Here the CDR3 DNA reads TGTGCCACCAGCCAAACAGGGCCCGGAAACACCATATATTTT. Protein: CATSQTGPGNTIYF. The gene calls are TRBV24-1 and TRBJ1-3; D is perhaps TRBD1 (6 bases). V dropped 7 bases and J dropped 4 bases, with 13 bases sitting between them. CDR3 length equals 14 residues. From germline, CDR1 is KGHDR and CDR2 SFDVKD.